This T cell receptor (beta chain) is from a study of shared clonotypes between healthy human individuals (dated by TCRdb to the early 2020s). About the investigation overall: A couple of women and a few men aged 18 to 49 years were included in the cohort. For each donor, CD4 naive and CD4 memory were each run on three plates, CD8 naive on two plates, and CD8 memory on one plate. To estimate repertoire size and how much clonotype sharing occurs between individuals, the study deeply sequenced the blood TCR repertoires of five healthy adults. Libraries were prepared and TCR repertoires were sequenced by different laboratories using diverse techniques, in order to increase sequencing depth and limit assay-specific biases. Per donor, leukapheresis produced somewhere between about 0.8 and 9 billion PBMCs. What the study reported, not specific to this receptor: The genetic and exposure-history diversity represented was limited by the small number of donors. Across four donors, about 5.2% of naive CD4, 3% to 4% of naive CD8, 2.3% of memory CD4, and 0.4% to 0.45% of memory CD8 clonotypes were shared. Clonotypes shared by all four sorted-subset donors showed higher generation probabilities than non-shared clonotypes. Sampling was restricted to blood, and TCR repertoires in tissue are likely to differ from TCR repertoires in blood. Based on pairwise subsampling, the degree of clonotype sharing among donors was expected to be affected by sequencing depth. Incomplete sequencing was indicated by rarefaction of sorted-subset datasets, despite the large sequencing depth. Naive subsets generally had larger estimated clonotype richness than memory subsets.

Turning to this clone: No antigen is known for it. Within one base of it there is no much larger clone, and no base qualities were kept.

CD8 naive samples consisted of CD45RO-negative cells that were positively selected for CCR7, yielding a CD45RA+CCR7+ population without TemRA cells. The donors were healthy, HIV-negative adults who had no recently reported acute infections or vaccinations. Every donor was a Caucasian adult living in Nashville, Tennessee, USA. Blood was obtained by leukapheresis, after which PBMCs were separated by Ficoll-Histopaque density gradient centrifugation and cryopreserved in liquid nitrogen vapor phase. Analytical flow cytometry was used to check the purity and quantity of every magnetically sorted T cell population. From each sorted fraction, genomic DNA was isolated and quantified by UV absorbance on a Nanodrop 2000c. TCR CDR3 regions were amplified from genomic DNA by multiplex PCR using the deep immunoSEQ assay. Genomic DNA extracted from each cell subset was distributed evenly over all wells of several immunoSEQ 96-well plates, and each plate served as one replicate. For sorted subsets, approximately 210 ng of genomic DNA, equivalent to some 33,000 T cell genomes, went into each replicate PCR. The purified libraries were quantified using a Qubit 3.0 fluorometer, sized with a Bioanalyzer 2100, and then quantified again using the KAPA Library Quantification kit. Every immunoSEQ 96-well plate was sequenced on a separate single-read 150-cycle Illumina NextSeq 550 flow cell. The paper's data handling went like this. Because the immunoSEQ output held only junctional sequences and lacked quality scores, the filtering could not match the filtering applied to full-length reads. To assign V/J genes and CDR3, sequences were annotated using PyIR, a Python wrapper for IgBLAST v1.9, with IMGT germline references. Reads were filtered out if the reads had weak V/J assignments (E-value above 1e-6), no CDR3, stop codons, out-of-frame junctions, or ambiguous translated residues. V3J clonotypes were defined as sequences sharing the same inferred V gene, J gene, and CDR3 amino acid sequence. To compute the percentage overlap between repertoires, the number of shared unique clonotypes was divided by the size of the smaller repertoire. Repertoire richness was assessed with RTK rarefaction, the Chao1 estimator, and Recon v2.1 estimates of unobserved clonotypes. Generation probabilities for all TCRbeta clonotypes obtained by the gDNA method from a few donors were computed using OLGA. TCRdb carries this immuneACCESS record with in-frame sequences only. Its versions omit some clonotypes, under half of them owing to an unresolved V gene in the studies checked, with the rest unexplained. D and trimming were read from the DNA, whereas the V and J calls and clone size are those reported in that table. The sample data list 1.5 million to 2.5 million clones, and about 95% of these were observed just once. Of the sample, around 1% falls within the top ten clones.

The clonotype comes from a young man in good health. Sequencing was done on a sample of naive CD8+ T cells sorted from blood. The sample's cell subset or site, from its label and the paper: CD45RA+CCR7+.

The CDR3 protein: CASSSTGGAGWDTGELFF. The DNA reads TGTGCCAGCAGTTCGACAGGGGGCGCGGGCTGGGACACCGGGGAGCTGTTTTTT. The chain was built from TRBV7-9 and TRBJ2-2; 10 junctional bases match TRBD1. In the germline V gene (reference sequence), CDR1 corresponds to SEHNR and CDR2 to FQNEAQ. The CDR3 runs 18 amino acids, cysteine and phenylalanine included. Just CDR3 DNA is preserved here, 54 bases in frame from base 1. V lost 6 bases and J lost 3 bases, and the count of bases not matched to a germline gene is 13.